A selection of T cell receptor beta chains follows, all from one sample in a study of blood T cells in healthy people across ages. A single record per CDR3 protein comes from TCRdb applying MiXCR to the 5' RACE reads. The data show some 700,000 distinct CDR3 sequences, around 40% seen once. Sequencing used blood. The receptor set was obtained from a woman aged 60 to 75 in good health. CDR3s include the opening cysteine and the closing phenylalanine or tryptophan. Fields, in order: V gene, CDR3 protein.

TRBV7-2 CASVAWTGTGELFF
TRBV6-2/TRBV6-3 CASSPPGGRGSYNEQYF
TRBV20-1 CSARDAGGGTGELFF
TRBV2 CARGEQSQYGYTF
TRBV9 CASSPGLDTDTQYF
TRBV2 CASSRRQGRTEAFF
TRBV6-5 CASSKTYNQPQHF
TRBV4-2 CASSQDPGLNYEQYF
TRBV18 CASSAPGQGHIYEQYF
TRBV5-4 CASSLEGSETQYF